The next 26 T cell receptor beta chains were all read from a single sample in a study of blood T cell repertoires in COVID-19. Profiled with immunoSEQ multiplex PCR; TCRdb holds only in-frame clones, not every one. This table has some 180,000 clones, approximately 90% appearing once. Sequencing used PBMCs or T cells enriched from blood (not recorded which). The source is a woman in her forties in a cohort exposed to, infected with or recovered from COVID-19 (not recorded which).

The chain is built from TRBV18 and TRBJ1-1; D remains ambiguous. V shed 4 bases and J shed 1 base, with 13 bases lying between them. CDR1 KGHSH and CDR2 LQKENI come from the germline V gene. The CDR3 has 15 amino acids. The CDR3 loop is CASSLEGRGNTEAFF. The CDR3 coding sequence is TGTGCCAGCTCACTCGAAGGCCGGGGGAACACTGAAGCTTTCTTT.

V gene TRBV2 combines with J gene TRBJ1-2; 9 bases align to TRBD1. Trimming cost V 5 bases and J 8 bases; bases outside gene matches: 6. The CDR3 is 13 residues long. In germline, CDR1 is SNHLY, CDR2 FYNNEI. The CDR3 reads CASSYTGGRGYTF. The CDR3 DNA reads TGTGCCAGCAGTTATACAGGGGGCCGAGGCTACACCTTC. The entire variable domain, with the rest obtained from reference TRBV2 and TRBJ1-2, is as follows: EPEVTQTPSHQVTQMGQEVILRCVPISNHLYFYWYRQILGQKVEFLVSFYNNEISEKSEIFDDQFSVERPDGSNFTLKIRSTKLEDSAMYFCASSYTGGRGYTFGSGTRLTVV.

The gene calls are TRBV19 and TRBJ2-7, with TRBD1 as a possible D gene (5 bases). Germline loops: CDR1 LNHDA, CDR2 SQIVND (reference sequence). The ends were cut back, 3 bases at V and 2 bases at J, with 14 bases in the middle. This CDR3 spans 15 amino acids. The CDR3 protein is CASSIGAGTPYEQYF. DNA of the CDR3: TGTGCCAGTAGTATTGGGGCAGGAACCCCCTACGAGCAGTACTTC.

This clone was counted only a few times. The chain recombines TRBV2 with TRBJ2-1, with 10 bases fitting TRBD2. The ends lost 4 bases at V and 0 bases at J; junction bases unmatched: 6. The germline CDR1 and CDR2 sequences are SNHLY and FYNNEI. The CDR3 has 17 residues. The CDR3 nucleotides read TGTGCCAGCAGTGTGACTAGCGGGTCGAGCTCCTACAATGAGCAGTTCTTC. This translates into CASSVTSGSSSYNEQFF.

In this sample, this clone turned up a few times. The chain joins TRBV6-2 or TRBV6-3 to TRBJ2-1; D is perhaps TRBD2 (6 bases). This CDR3 is 14 amino acids long. V was pared by 5 bases and J by 9 bases, with 17 bases between. Germline values: CDR1 MNHEY, CDR2 SVGEGT. The chain's CDR3 is CASSPRLELGEQFF. The CDR3 DNA reads TGTGCCAGCAGTCCCCGACTAGAGTTGGGTGAGCAGTTCTTC.

V is TRBV7-8 and J is TRBJ1-5; no clear D gene. Trimming took 1 base from V and 0 from J, leaving 10 bases between them. The germline V gene has CDR1 SGHVS and CDR2 FQNEAQ. The CDR3 has 16 residues. The CDR3 spells CASSLGAGNSNQPQHF. CDR3 sequence (DNA): TGTGCCAGCAGCTTAGGGGCAGGAAATAGCAATCAGCCCCAGCATTTT.

The chain carries TRBV27 and TRBJ2-7, with 14 bases matching TRBD2. This CDR3 comprises 18 residues. The V gene's germline CDR1 is MNHEY and CDR2 SMNVEV (reference sequence). V shed 5 bases, J shed 0 bases, and the junction held 9 bases outside the gene matches. The CDR3 spells CASSIGTSGSLSSYEQYF. The CDR3 bases are TGTGCCAGCAGTATCGGGACTAGCGGGAGTCTCAGCTCCTACGAGCAGTACTTC.

V is TRBV4-2 and J is TRBJ2-7; D call uncertain. V lost 1 base and J 6 bases, leaving 4 bases between the germline ends. The CDR3 sequence is 11 residues long. Germline V CDR1 and CDR2: LGHNA, YNFKEQ. The CDR3: CASSQASEQYF. The CDR3 coding sequence is TGTGCCAGCAGCCAAGCGAGCGAGCAGTACTTC.

The rearrangement uses TRBV11-2 and TRBJ1-1; D unresolved. With 5 bases removed from V and 3 bases from J, the gap between germline ends came to 19 bases. Germline lookup yields CDR1 SGHAT and CDR2 FQNNGV. The CDR3 spans 16 residues. CDR3 residues: CASSLGRVDLDTEAFF. The CDR3 coding sequence is TGTGCCAGCAGCCTGGGGAGGGTTGATCTAGACACTGAAGCTTTCTTT. Variable domain in full (rest from reference TRBV11-2 and TRBJ1-1): EAGVAQSPRYKIIEKRQSVAFWCNPISGHATLYWYQQILGQGPKLLIQFQNNGVVDDSQLPKDRFSAERLKGVDSTLKIQPAKLEDSAVYLCASSLGRVDLDTEAFFGQGTRLTVV.

The chain recombines TRBV10-3 with TRBJ1-5; D is unclear. The V and J ends lost 6 bases and 4 bases respectively, with 4 bases between them. This CDR3 region has 11 residues. Germline CDR1 reads ENHRY; CDR2 reads SYGVKD. CDR3 protein: CAIRLNQPQHF. DNA of the CDR3: TGTGCCATCAGACTTAATCAGCCCCAGCATTTT.

The chain employs TRBV9 and TRBJ2-3; D gene ambiguous. The CDR3 is made up of 12 amino acids. Germline V gene lookup returns CDR1 SGDLS and CDR2 YYNGEE. Trimming removed 0 bases at V and 3 bases at J, with 2 bases between. The CDR3 here is CASSVVTDTQYF. The CDR3 DNA follows: TGTGCCAGCAGCGTAGTAACAGATACGCAGTATTTT.

This chain uses TRBV4-1 with TRBJ1-2; no reliable D call. V was cut by 7 bases and J by 6 bases, with 21 bases left in between. This CDR3 contains 15 residues. Looked up from germline, CDR1 is MGHRA and CDR2 is YSYEKL. CDR3 DNA: TGCGCCAGCATTTTAGACCCCGGGAGCCATAATGGCTACACCTTC. Translation gives CASILDPGSHNGYTF.

This clone has just one count. The chain has TRBV19 and TRBJ1-1; 7 bases fit TRBD1. The CDR3 has 14 residues. J gave up 7 bases and V 1 base, and 6 bases lay outside the gene matches. The germline V gene encodes CDR1 LNHDA and CDR2 SQIVND (reference sequence). Here the CDR3 DNA reads TGTGCCAGTAGTATAGTTGGGACAGTAATTGAAGCTTTCTTT. Translated, it gives CASSIVGTVIEAFF.

CDR3 sequence reads: CASSHWTEEAFF. The CDR3 DNA sequence: TGTGCCAGCAGCCACTGGACTGAAGAGGCTTTCTTT. The V call is TRBV14, the J call TRBJ1-1; D uncertain. The CDR3 consists of 12 residues. The germline V and J ends were trimmed by 3 bases and 11 bases, with 13 bases remaining between them. The germline V gene encodes CDR1 SGHDN and CDR2 FVKESK.

The V and J genes are TRBV18 and TRBJ1-1, with 8 bases that match TRBD1. CDR1 is KGHSH, CDR2 LQKENI, per germline. V lost 0 bases and J lost 5; bases outside the gene matches: 8. The CDR3 is made up of 16 amino acids. Here the CDR3 reads CASSPPMRQGRTEAFF. As DNA, the CDR3 is TGTGCCAGCTCACCACCGATGAGACAGGGGAGGACTGAAGCTTTCTTT.

The chain is built from TRBV7-9 and TRBJ2-1, with D hard to call. V was clipped by 7 bases and J by 8 bases, with 12 bases between them. Per germline, CDR1 SEHNR and CDR2 FQNEAQ (reference sequence). The CDR3 sequence is 12 residues long. The CDR3 here is CASTRSRDEQFF. The CDR3 DNA reads TGTGCCAGCACCAGAAGTCGGGATGAGCAGTTCTTC.

J is TRBJ1-1 and V is TRBV7-9; 7 bases fit TRBD1. J lost 4 bases, V lost 3 bases, and 2 bases had no gene match. Germline CDR1 SEHNR, CDR2 FQNEAQ (reference sequence). CDR3 length: 13 residues. In DNA form, the CDR3 reads TGTGCCAGCAGCTTGGGACAGATCACTGAAGCTTTCTTT. Encoded protein: CASSLGQITEAFF. Based on the CDR3 plus reference TRBV7-9 and TRBJ1-1, the full variable domain is DTGVSQNPRHKITKRGQNVTFRCDPISEHNRLYWYRQTLGQGPEFLTYFQNEAQLEKSRLLSDRFSAERPKGSFSTLEIQRTEQGDSAMYLCASSLGQITEAFFGQGTRLTVV.

The V and J genes are TRBV24-1 and TRBJ2-5, with D hard to call. The germline V and J ends were trimmed by 3 bases and 4 bases, with 17 bases remaining between them. CDR1 and CDR2 from the germline V gene are KGHDR and SFDVKD. This CDR3 has 16 amino acids. The CDR3 DNA is TGTGCCACCAGTGATGCCGATGGCGGAGTCGGAGAGACCCAGTACTTC. Encoded protein: CATSDADGGVGETQYF.

This clone appeared once. The genes are TRBV14 and TRBJ1-6; D gene uncertain. The CDR3 is 16 amino acids. V was pared by 1 base and J by 4 bases, with 11 bases between. Germline V gene sequence: CDR1 SGHDN, CDR2 FVKESK. CDR3 bases: TGTGCCAGCAGCCAAGGAGGCGGAGCATATAATTCACCCCTCCACTTT. The encoded protein is CASSQGGGAYNSPLHF.

V usage is TRBV9 and J usage is TRBJ1-3; D is uncertain. V shed 3 bases and J shed 4 bases, with 8 bases lying between them. The CDR3 extends over 13 amino acids. In germline, CDR1 is SGDLS, CDR2 YYNGEE. CDR3 protein: CASSASKGNTIYF. The CDR3 bases are TGTGCCAGCAGCGCGTCTAAGGGAAACACCATATATTTT.

This clone was found once. The chain couples TRBV4-1 to TRBJ1-5; a possible D gene is TRBD1 (5 bases). The CDR3 has 16 residues. CDR1 MGHRA and CDR2 YSYEKL come from the germline V gene. The V and J ends lost 0 bases and 0 bases respectively, with 9 bases between them. CDR3 amino acids: CASSQEEDSSNQPQHF. The CDR3 region has the DNA TGCGCCAGCAGCCAAGAAGAAGACAGTAGCAATCAGCCCCAGCATTTT.

CDR3 bases: TGTGCCAGCAGCTTAGGACAACCCTATGGCTACACCTTC. It specifies CASSLGQPYGYTF. This chain uses TRBV13 with TRBJ1-2; D not resolved. Trimming took off 0 bases at V and 4 bases at J, with 6 bases between the two ends. Per the germline V gene, CDR1 is PRHDT and CDR2 is FYEKMQ (reference sequence). This CDR3 spans 13 amino acids.

This clone showed up just once. The CDR3 is CASSKTGEATNEKLFF. The CDR3 coding sequence is TGTGCCAGCAGTAAAACAGGGGAAGCAACTAATGAAAAACTGTTTTTT. V usage is TRBV27 and J usage is TRBJ1-4, with 7 bases fitting TRBD1. The CDR3 loop spans 16 amino acids. In germline, CDR1 is MNHEY, CDR2 SMNVEV (reference sequence). J gave up 0 bases and V 5 bases, and 6 bases lay outside the gene matches. Supplemented by reference TRBV27 and TRBJ1-4, the full variable domain reads EAQVTQNPRYLITVTGKKLTVTCSQNMNHEYMSWYRQDPGLGLRQIYYSMNVEVTDKGDVPEGYKVSRKEKRNFPLILESPSPNQTSLYFCASSKTGEATNEKLFFGSGTQLSVL.

The V call is TRBV9, the J call TRBJ1-4; D remains unclear. The CDR3 covers 14 residues. V lost 4 bases, J lost 1 base, and 8 bases lay in between. Germline V gene data show CDR1 as SGDLS and CDR2 as YYNGEE. The CDR3 nucleotides are TGTGCCAGCAGCCCCGTAGAAACTAATGAAAAACTGTTTTTT. It encodes CASSPVETNEKLFF.

The chain combines TRBV7-9 with TRBJ2-7; 10 positions match TRBD2. The CDR3 length is 16 residues. J gave up 6 bases and V 4 bases, and 12 bases lay outside the gene matches. Germline V lookup: CDR1 SEHNR, CDR2 FQNEAQ (reference sequence). CDR3 DNA sequence: TGTGCCAGCAGCTCCCCCGGGGCTAGCGGGAGACGCGAGCAGTACTTC. Residues: CASSSPGASGRREQYF.

J is TRBJ1-4 and V is TRBV27, with D possibly matching TRBD1 (5 bases). Germline V gives CDR1 MNHEY, CDR2 SMNVEV (reference sequence). There are 12 residues in the CDR3. V lost 10 bases, J lost 5 bases, and 11 bases lay in between. The CDR3 protein is CATWGRNEKLFF. The CDR3 nucleotides read TGTGCCACCTGGGGCAGGAATGAAAAACTGTTTTTT.